These T cell receptor beta chains were read from a single sample in a study of identical twins' blood T cells. TCRdb analysed the 5' RACE reads with MiXCR anew, one entry per CDR3 protein. The sample consists of a few hundred thousand distinct CDR3 sequences, under 30% of them appearing once. The source material was PBMCs. All receptors come from a woman aged 18-49 years in good health. The CDR3 runs from the conserved cysteine through the conserved F or W. A D gene is named only where the DNA matches it firmly. Size tells how often a clone was seen (once, few, many) or the class of an expanded clone, and some rows leave it out.

.,TRBV12-3/TRBV12-4,.,TRBJ1-2,CASTTGDPNYGYTF,TGTGCCAGCACCACCGGGGACCCTAACTATGGCTACACCTTC
.,TRBV5-6,.,TRBJ2-3,CASISRPGMLDTQYF,TGTGCCAGCATTTCAAGACCGGGCATGTTGGATACGCAGTATTTT
.,TRBV4-1,.,TRBJ1-1,CASSQAATGNTEAFF,TGCGCCAGCAGCCAAGCGGCCACAGGTAACACTGAAGCTTTCTTT
few,TRBV14,.,TRBJ1-1,CASSHHSRAEAFF,TGTGCCAGCAGCCACCACTCTAGGGCTGAAGCTTTCTTT
.,TRBV29-1,TRBD1,TRBJ1-5,CSVGTANSNQPQHF,TGCAGCGTGGGGACAGCAAATAGCAATCAGCCCCAGCATTTT
few,TRBV18,.,TRBJ2-7,CASSPGHSYEQYF,TGTGCCAGCTCACCGGGACACTCCTACGAGCAGTACTTC
few,TRBV24-1,.,TRBJ1-1,CATSDWGGTEAFF,TGTGCCACCAGTGATTGGGGCGGGACTGAAGCTTTCTTT
few,TRBV20-1,.,TRBJ1-5,CSASGPAADQPQHF,TGCAGTGCCTCGGGGCCGGCCGCAGATCAGCCCCAGCATTTT
.,TRBV29-1,TRBD1,TRBJ1-4,CSAQGQNNEKLFF,TGCAGCGCCCAGGGACAGAATAATGAAAAACTGTTTTTT
few,TRBV7-6,.,TRBJ2-5,CASSLPGVLETQYF,TGTGCCAGCAGCTTACCAGGGGTGTTAGAGACCCAGTACTTC
few,TRBV19,.,TRBJ1-2,CASTSGNIYGYTF,TGTGCCAGTACCTCGGGAAATATCTATGGCTACACCTTC
many,TRBV5-4,.,TRBJ1-1,CASSLGQLYMNTEAFF,TGTGCCAGCAGCTTGGGGCAGCTGTACATGAACACTGAAGCTTTCTTT
once,TRBV4-2,TRBD1,TRBJ2-2,CASSQERTGSNTGELFF,TGTGCCAGCAGCCAAGAAAGGACAGGGTCCAACACCGGGGAGCTGTTTTTT
few,TRBV27,.,TRBJ1-2,CASSLSTGGYGYTF,TGTGCCAGCAGTTTATCGACAGGAGGCTATGGCTACACCTTC
.,TRBV6-7,.,TRBJ1-1,CASSPSRVWTEAFF,TGTGCCAGCAGTCCTTCCAGGGTGTGGACTGAAGCTTTCTTT
many,TRBV6-6,TRBD1,TRBJ2-2,CASSSGQGSFTGELFF,TGTGCCAGCAGTTCAGGACAGGGGTCCTTCACCGGGGAGCTGTTTTTT
.,TRBV10-2,.,TRBJ2-7,CASKGRGYEQYF,TGCGCCAGCAAGGGCAGGGGCTACGAGCAGTACTTC
.,TRBV11-1,.,TRBJ2-1,CASTNFEGGGEQFF,TGTGCCAGCACCAATTTCGAAGGGGGGGGTGAGCAGTTCTTC
.,TRBV12-3/TRBV12-4,TRBD1,TRBJ1-1,CDSSFHRGNTEAFF,TGTGACAGCAGTTTCCACAGGGGGAACACTGAAGCTTTCTTT
.,TRBV5-6,.,TRBJ2-1,CASSSVPNEQFF,TGTGCCAGCAGCTCGGTTCCCAATGAGCAGTTCTTC
.,TRBV11-2,.,TRBJ2-1,CASSLRLDYNEQFF,TGTGCCAGCAGCCTCAGACTGGATTACAATGAGCAGTTCTTC
few,TRBV12-3/TRBV12-4,.,TRBJ2-7,CASSLALYPARFTYEQYF,TGTGCCAGCAGTTTAGCGCTTTACCCCGCCAGGTTCACCTACGAGCAGTACTTC
.,TRBV7-9,.,TRBJ1-1,CASSLNSAEAFF,TGTGCCAGCAGCTTAAACTCGGCCGAAGCTTTCTTT
.,TRBV6-5,TRBD2,TRBJ2-1,CASSYGGLSSEQFF,TGTGCCAGCAGTTACGGGGGACTATCCAGTGAGCAGTTCTTC
few,TRBV4-3,TRBD2,TRBJ2-2,CASSRSSGSTNGELFF,TGCGCCAGCAGCCGGTCTAGCGGGAGTACTAACGGGGAGCTGTTTTTT
few,TRBV11-2,.,TRBJ2-2,CASSPMWTSDDTGELFF,TGTGCCAGCAGCCCTATGTGGACGAGCGATGACACCGGGGAGCTGTTTTTT
.,TRBV5-1,.,TRBJ2-1,CASSLTSSYNEQLF,TGCGCCAGCAGCTTAACCTCTTCCTACAATGAGCAGTTATTC
many,TRBV29-1,.,TRBJ2-7,CSVEGRSYEQYF,TGCAGCGTTGAAGGGCGTTCCTACGAGCAGTACTTC
many,TRBV6-5,.,TRBJ1-3,CASSYSSTGLGNTIYF,TGTGCCAGCAGTTACTCGAGCACAGGCCTTGGAAACACCATATATTTT
.,TRBV6-6,TRBD1,TRBJ1-3,CASSGTASGNTIYF,TGTGCCAGCAGTGGGACAGCCTCTGGAAACACCATATATTTT
once,TRBV6-8,.,TRBJ2-7,CATDDFSPYEQYF,TGTGCCACCGACGACTTTTCCCCCTACGAGCAGTACTTC
few,TRBV6-2/TRBV6-3,.,TRBJ1-5,CASSYFEGGNQPQHF,TGTGCCAGCAGTTACTTTGAAGGTGGCAATCAGCCCCAGCATTTT
few,TRBV6-2/TRBV6-3,TRBD1,TRBJ1-1,CASSGTVPTEAFF,TGTGCCAGTTCCGGGACAGTGCCCACTGAAGCTTTCTTT